The rows below give T cell receptor beta chains drawn from one sample of a study of CD8+ T cells in alopecia areata. The protocol was immunoSEQ multiplex PCR, while the TCRdb copy is restricted to in-frame clones and leaves out a portion. The table has 150,000 to 200,000 clones, 60% seen once. This specimen consisted of CD4+ T cells sorted from blood, obtained at week 4, from a patient treated with tofacitinib. Every receptor here comes from a human donor with alopecia areata. CDR3s include the opening cysteine and the closing phenylalanine or tryptophan. The D gene is left open where the match is weak. Clone size is not always given. Where it is, it says once, few, many or a class for expanded clones.

NA,TRBJ2-7,TRBV28,NA,CASSLGQPAYEQYF,TGTGCCAGCAGTCTTGGACAGCCGGCGTACGAGCAGTACTTC
NA,TRBJ2-1,TRBV11-3,NA,CASSLDPGSYNEQFF,TGTGCCAGCAGCTTAGATCCAGGTTCCTACAATGAGCAGTTCTTC
NA,TRBJ1-6,TRBV5-6,NA,CASSFPRAPNSPLHF,TGTGCCAGCAGCTTCCCAAGGGCGCCCAATTCACCCCTCCACTTT
few,TRBJ2-5,TRBV7-2,NA,CASSLATALVTQYF,TGTGCCAGCAGCTTAGCCACAGCATTGGTCACCCAGTACTTC
NA,TRBJ2-1,TRBV9,NA,CASSGLPGHPYNEQFF,TGTGCCAGCAGCGGGCTACCGGGACATCCCTACAATGAGCAGTTCTTC
once,TRBJ2-6,TRBV29-1,NA,CSVGQAGANVLTF,TGCAGCGTTGGACAGGCTGGGGCCAACGTCCTGACTTTC
NA,TRBJ2-5,TRBV2,TRBD1,CASRVTGGSETQYF,TGTGCCAGCAGGGTTACAGGGGGCTCGGAGACCCAGTACTTC
NA,TRBJ2-3,TRBV29-1,NA,CSVVGGLGFDTQYF,TGCAGCGTTGTAGGAGGCCTGGGCTTCGATACGCAGTATTTT
NA,TRBJ2-3,TRBV6-5,NA,CASSRGTDTQYF,TGTGCCAGCAGCCGGGGGACAGATACGCAGTATTTT
NA,TRBJ2-1,TRBV2,TRBD2,CASSANGGAYNEQFF,TGTGCCAGCAGTGCCAACGGGGGGGCCTACAATGAGCAGTTCTTC
NA,TRBJ1-2,TRBV7-9,NA,CASSSFRLTGPGNYGYTF,TGTGCCAGCAGCAGTTTTCGCCTAACAGGCCCCGGTAACTATGGCTACACCTTC
NA,TRBJ1-2,TRBV5-6,TRBD1,CASSLIGQDLGYTF,TGTGCCAGCAGCTTGATCGGACAGGATCTCGGCTACACCTTC